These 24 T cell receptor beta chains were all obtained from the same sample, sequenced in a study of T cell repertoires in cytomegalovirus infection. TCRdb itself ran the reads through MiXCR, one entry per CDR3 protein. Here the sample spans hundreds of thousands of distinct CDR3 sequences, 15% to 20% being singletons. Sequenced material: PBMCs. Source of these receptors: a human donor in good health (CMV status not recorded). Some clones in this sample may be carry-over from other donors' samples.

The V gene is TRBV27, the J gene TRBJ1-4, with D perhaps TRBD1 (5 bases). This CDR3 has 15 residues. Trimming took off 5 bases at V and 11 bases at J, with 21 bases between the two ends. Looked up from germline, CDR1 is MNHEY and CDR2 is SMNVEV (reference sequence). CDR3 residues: CASSDVGAGEGKLFF. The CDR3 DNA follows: TGTGCCAGCAGTGATGTGGGTGCGGGGGAGGGGAAACTGTTTTTT.

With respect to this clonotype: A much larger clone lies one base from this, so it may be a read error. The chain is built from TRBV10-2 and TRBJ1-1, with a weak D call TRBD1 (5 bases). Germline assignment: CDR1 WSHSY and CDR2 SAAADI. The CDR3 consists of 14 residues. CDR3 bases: TGCGCCAGCATTTCCAGGGCAGTGAACACTGAACCTTTCTTT. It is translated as CASISRAVNTEPFF.

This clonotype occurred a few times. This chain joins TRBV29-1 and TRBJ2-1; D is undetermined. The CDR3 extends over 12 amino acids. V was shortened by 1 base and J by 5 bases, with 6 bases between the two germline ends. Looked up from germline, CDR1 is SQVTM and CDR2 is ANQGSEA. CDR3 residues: CSVEVLDNEQFF. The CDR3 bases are TGCAGCGTTGAAGTCCTGGACAATGAGCAGTTCTTC.

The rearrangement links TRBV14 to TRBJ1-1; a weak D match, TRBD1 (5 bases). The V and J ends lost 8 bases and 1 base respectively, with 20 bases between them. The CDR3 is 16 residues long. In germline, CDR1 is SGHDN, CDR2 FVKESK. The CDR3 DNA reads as TGTGCCAGCCGCAAGACGGGGGAGGGGAGGAACACTGAAGCTTTCTTT. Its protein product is CASRKTGEGRNTEAFF. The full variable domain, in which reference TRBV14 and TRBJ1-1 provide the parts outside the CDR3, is EAGVTQFPSHSVIEKGQTVTLRCDPISGHDNLYWYRRVMGKEIKFLLHFVKESKQDESGMPNNRFLAERTGGTYSTLKVQPAELEDSGVYFCASRKTGEGRNTEAFFGQGTRLTVV.

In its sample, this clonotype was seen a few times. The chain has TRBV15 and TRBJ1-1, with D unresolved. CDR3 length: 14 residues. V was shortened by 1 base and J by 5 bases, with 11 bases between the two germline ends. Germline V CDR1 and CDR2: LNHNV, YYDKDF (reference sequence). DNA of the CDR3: TGTGCCACCAGCAGAGGGGGAGGGTGGACTGAAGCTTTCTTT. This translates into CATSRGGGWTEAFF. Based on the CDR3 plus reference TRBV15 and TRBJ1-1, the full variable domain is DAMVIQNPRYQVTQFGKPVTLSCSQTLNHNVMYWYQQKSSQAPKLLFHYYDKDFNNEADTPDNFQSRRPNTSFCFLDIRSPGLGDTAMYLCATSRGGGWTEAFFGQGTRLTVV.

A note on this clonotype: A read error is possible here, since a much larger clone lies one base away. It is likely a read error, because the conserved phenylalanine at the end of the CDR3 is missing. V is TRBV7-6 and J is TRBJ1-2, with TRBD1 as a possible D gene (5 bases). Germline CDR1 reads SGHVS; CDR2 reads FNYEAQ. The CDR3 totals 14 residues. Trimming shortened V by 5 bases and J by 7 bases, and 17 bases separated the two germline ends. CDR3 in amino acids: CASSPSGGRSGYTS. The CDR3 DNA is TGTGCCAGCAGCCCAAGCGGGGGAAGGAGTGGCTACACCTCC.

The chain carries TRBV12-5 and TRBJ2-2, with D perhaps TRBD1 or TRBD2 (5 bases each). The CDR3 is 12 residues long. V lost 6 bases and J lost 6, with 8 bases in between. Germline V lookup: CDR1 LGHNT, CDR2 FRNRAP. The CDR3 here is CASGLGAGELFF. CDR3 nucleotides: TGTGCTAGTGGCCTGGGGGCCGGGGAGCTGTTTTTT.

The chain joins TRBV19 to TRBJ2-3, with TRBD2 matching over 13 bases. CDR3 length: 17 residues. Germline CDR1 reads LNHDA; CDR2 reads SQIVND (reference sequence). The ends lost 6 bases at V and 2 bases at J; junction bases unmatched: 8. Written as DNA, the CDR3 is TGTGCCAGTAGCACGAGGACTAGCGGGGGCCACACAGATACGCAGTATTTT. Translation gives CASSTRTSGGHTDTQYF.

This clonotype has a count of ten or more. In DNA form, the CDR3 reads TGTGCCAGCAGCTTGAGCGGTTCCTACGAGCAGTACTTC. Protein sequence: CASSLSGSYEQYF. The chain uses TRBV7-2 and TRBJ2-7, with D maybe TRBD2 (5 bases). Trimming removed 3 bases at V and 1 base at J, with 7 bases between. Germline values: CDR1 SGHTA, CDR2 FQGNSA. This CDR3 has 13 residues.

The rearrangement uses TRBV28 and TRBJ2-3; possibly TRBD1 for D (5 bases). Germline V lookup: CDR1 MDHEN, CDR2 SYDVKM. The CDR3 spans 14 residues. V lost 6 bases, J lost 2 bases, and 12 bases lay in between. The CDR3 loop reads CASRVGPTTDTQYF. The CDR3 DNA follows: TGTGCCAGCAGGGTGGGGCCGACCACAGATACGCAGTATTTT.

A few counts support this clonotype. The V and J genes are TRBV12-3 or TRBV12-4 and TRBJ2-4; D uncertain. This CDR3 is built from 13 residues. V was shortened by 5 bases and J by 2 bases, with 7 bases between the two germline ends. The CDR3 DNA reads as TGTGCCAGCAGTGATTTTTCCAAAAACATTCAGTACTTC. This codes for CASSDFSKNIQYF.

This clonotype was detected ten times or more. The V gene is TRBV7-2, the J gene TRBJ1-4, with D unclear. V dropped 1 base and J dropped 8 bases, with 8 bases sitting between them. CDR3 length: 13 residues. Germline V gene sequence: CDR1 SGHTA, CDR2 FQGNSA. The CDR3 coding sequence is TGTGCCAGCAGCTTAGAGGGTCGAGAAAAACTGTTTTTT. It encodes CASSLEGREKLFF.

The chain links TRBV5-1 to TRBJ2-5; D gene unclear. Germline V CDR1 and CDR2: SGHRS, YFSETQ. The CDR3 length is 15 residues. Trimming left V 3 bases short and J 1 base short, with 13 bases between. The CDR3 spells CASSSGVGPQETQYF. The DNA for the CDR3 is TGCGCCAGCAGCTCGGGTGTAGGGCCCCAAGAGACCCAGTACTTC.

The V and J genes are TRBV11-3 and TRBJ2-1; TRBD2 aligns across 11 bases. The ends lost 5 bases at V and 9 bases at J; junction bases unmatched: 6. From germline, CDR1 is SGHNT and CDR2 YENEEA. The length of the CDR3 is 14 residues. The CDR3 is CASSHLAGGGEQFF. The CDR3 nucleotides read TGTGCCAGCAGCCACCTAGCGGGAGGCGGTGAGCAGTTCTTC.

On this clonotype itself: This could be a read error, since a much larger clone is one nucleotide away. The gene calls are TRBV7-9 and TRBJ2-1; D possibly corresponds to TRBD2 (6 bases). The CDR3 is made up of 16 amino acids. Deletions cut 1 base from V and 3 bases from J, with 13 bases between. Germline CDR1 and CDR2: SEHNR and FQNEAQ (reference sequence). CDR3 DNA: TGTGCCAGCAGCTTAGGGACTACGGACTACTACAATGAGCAGTTCTTC. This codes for CASSLGTTDYYNEQFF.

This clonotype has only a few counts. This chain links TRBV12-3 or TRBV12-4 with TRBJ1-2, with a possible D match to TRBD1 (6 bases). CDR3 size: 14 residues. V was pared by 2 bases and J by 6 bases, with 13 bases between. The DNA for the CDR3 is TGTGCCAGCAGTTTACGGGGGGCAGGTGATGGCTACACCTTC. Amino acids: CASSLRGAGDGYTF.

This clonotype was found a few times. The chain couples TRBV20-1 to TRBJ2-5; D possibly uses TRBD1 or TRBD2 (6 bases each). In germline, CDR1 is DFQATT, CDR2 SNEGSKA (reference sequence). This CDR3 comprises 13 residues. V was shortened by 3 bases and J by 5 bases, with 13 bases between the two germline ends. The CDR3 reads CSASLGGWETQYF. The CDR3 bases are TGCAGTGCTAGCTTGGGGGGCTGGGAGACCCAGTACTTC.

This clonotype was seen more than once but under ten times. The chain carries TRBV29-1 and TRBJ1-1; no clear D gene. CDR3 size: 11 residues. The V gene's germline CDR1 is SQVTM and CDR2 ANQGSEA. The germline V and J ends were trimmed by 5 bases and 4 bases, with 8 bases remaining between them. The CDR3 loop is CSVSLITEAFF. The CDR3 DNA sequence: TGCAGCGTTTCTCTGATCACTGAAGCTTTCTTT.

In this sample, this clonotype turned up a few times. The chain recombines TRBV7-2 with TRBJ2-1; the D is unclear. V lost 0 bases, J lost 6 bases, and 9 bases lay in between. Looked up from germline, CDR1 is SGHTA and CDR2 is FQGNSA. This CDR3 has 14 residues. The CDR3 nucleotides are TGTGCCAGCAGCTTAGCGTCAGGTTTCAATGAGCAGTTCTTC. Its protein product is CASSLASGFNEQFF. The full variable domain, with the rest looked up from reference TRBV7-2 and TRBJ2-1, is GAGVSQSPSNKVTEKGKDVELRCDPISGHTALYWYRQSLGQGLEFLIYFQGNSAPDKSGLPSDRFSAERTGGSVSTLTIQRTQQEDSAVYLCASSLASGFNEQFFGPGTRLTVL.

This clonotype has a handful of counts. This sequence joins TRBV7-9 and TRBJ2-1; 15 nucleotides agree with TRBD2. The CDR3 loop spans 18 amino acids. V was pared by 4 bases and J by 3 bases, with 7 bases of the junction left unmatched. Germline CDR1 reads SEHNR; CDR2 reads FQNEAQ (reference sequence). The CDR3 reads CASSSTGTSGRNYNEQFF. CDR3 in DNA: TGTGCCAGCAGCTCGACCGGGACTAGCGGGAGGAACTACAATGAGCAGTTCTTC.

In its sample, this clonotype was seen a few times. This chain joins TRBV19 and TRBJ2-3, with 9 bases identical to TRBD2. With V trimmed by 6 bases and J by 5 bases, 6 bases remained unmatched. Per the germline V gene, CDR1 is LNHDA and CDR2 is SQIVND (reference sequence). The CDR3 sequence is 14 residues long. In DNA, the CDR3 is TGTGCCAGTAGCTTAAAAGCGGGAGGAGATACGCAGTATTTT. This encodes CASSLKAGGDTQYF.

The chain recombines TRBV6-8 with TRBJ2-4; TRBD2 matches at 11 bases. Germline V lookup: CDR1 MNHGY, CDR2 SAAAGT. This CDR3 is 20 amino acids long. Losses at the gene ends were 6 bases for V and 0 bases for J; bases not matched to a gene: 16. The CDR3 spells CASSLTRLAGSGLAKNIQYF. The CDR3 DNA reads TGTGCCAGCAGCCTTACGAGACTAGCGGGAAGCGGACTAGCCAAAAACATTCAGTACTTC.

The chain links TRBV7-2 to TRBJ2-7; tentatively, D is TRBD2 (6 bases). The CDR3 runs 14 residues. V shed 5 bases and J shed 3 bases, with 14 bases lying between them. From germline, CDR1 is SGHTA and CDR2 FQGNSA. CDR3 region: CASSPAGGDYEQYF. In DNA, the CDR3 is TGTGCCAGCAGCCCAGCCGGGGGAGACTACGAGCAGTACTTC. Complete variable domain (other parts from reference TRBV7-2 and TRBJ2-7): GAGVSQSPSNKVTEKGKDVELRCDPISGHTALYWYRQSLGQGLEFLIYFQGNSAPDKSGLPSDRFSAERTGGSVSTLTIQRTQQEDSAVYLCASSPAGGDYEQYFGPGTRLTVT.

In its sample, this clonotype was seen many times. Here the CDR3 reads CASSLGVGSPDTQYF. In nucleotides, the CDR3 is TGTGCCAGCAGCTTAGGAGTTGGGAGTCCAGATACGCAGTATTTT. The V gene is TRBV7-8, the J gene TRBJ2-3; D is perhaps TRBD2 (5 bases). The CDR3 totals 15 residues. Germline V gene lookup returns CDR1 SGHVS and CDR2 FQNEAQ. The V and J ends lost 1 base and 4 bases respectively, with 12 bases between them.